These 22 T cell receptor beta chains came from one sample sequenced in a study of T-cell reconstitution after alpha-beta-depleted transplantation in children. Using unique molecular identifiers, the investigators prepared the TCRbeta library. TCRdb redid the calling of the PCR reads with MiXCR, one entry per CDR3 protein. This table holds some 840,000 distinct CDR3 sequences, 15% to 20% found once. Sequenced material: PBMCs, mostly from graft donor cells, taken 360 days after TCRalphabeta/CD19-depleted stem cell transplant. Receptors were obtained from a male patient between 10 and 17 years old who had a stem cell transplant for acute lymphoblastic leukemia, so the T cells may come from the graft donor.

The CDR3 bases are TGTGCCAGCAGTTCAGGGGTTTGTAATCAGCCCCAGCATTTT. It yields the protein CASSSGVCNQPQHF. V gene TRBV7-3 combines with J gene TRBJ1-5; D perhaps matches TRBD1 (6 bases). V was clipped by 6 bases and J by 4 bases, with 13 bases between them. The CDR3 sequence is 14 residues long. The germline CDR1 and CDR2 sequences are SGHTA and FQGTGA.

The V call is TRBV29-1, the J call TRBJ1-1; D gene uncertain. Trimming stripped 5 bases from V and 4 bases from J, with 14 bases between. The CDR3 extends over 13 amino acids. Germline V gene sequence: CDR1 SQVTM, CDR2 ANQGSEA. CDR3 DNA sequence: TGCAGCGTTCGAACAGTAATAGGCACTGAAGCTTTCTTT. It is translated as CSVRTVIGTEAFF.

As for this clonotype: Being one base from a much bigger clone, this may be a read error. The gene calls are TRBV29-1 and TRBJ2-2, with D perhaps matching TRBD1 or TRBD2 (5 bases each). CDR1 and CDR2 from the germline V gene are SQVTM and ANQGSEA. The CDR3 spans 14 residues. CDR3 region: CSVHGPLNTGDLFF. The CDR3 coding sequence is TGCAGCGTTCACGGGCCCTTAAACACCGGGGACCTGTTTTTT.

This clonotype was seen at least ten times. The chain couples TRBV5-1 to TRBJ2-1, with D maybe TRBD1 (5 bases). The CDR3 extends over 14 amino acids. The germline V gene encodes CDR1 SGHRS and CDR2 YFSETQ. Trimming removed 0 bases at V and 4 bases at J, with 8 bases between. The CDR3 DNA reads TGCGCCAGCAGCTTGGGGGCAGGGTACAATGAGCAGTTCTTC. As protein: CASSLGAGYNEQFF.

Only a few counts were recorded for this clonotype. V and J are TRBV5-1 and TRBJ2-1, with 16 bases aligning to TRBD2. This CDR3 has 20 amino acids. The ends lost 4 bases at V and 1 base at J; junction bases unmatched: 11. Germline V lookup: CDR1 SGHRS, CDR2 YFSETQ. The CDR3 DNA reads TGCGCCAGCAGCCGGCCCCCGGGACTAGCGGGAGGGTGGTCCTACAATGAGCAGTTCTTC. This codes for CASSRPPGLAGGWSYNEQFF.

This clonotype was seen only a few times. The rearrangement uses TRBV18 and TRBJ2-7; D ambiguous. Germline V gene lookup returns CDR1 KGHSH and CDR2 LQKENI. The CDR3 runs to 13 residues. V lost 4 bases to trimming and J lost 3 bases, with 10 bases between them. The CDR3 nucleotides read TGTGCCAGCTCACAACAGTATGACTACGAGCAGTACTTC. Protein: CASSQQYDYEQYF.

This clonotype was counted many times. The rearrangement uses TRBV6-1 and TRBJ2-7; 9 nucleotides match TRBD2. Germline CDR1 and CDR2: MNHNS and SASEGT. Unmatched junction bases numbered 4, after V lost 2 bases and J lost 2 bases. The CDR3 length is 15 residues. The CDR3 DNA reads TGTGCCAGCAGTGAACTAGCGGGGACTACCTACGAGCAGTACTTC. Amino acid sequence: CASSELAGTTYEQYF.

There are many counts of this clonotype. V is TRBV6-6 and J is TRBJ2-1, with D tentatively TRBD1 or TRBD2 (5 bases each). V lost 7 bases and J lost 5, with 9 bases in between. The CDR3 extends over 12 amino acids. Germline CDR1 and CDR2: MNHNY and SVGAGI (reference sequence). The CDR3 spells CASTTGHNEQFF. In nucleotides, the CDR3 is TGTGCCAGCACTACGGGACACAATGAGCAGTTCTTC.

CDR3 nucleotide sequence: TGTGCCAGCAGCCTGGCGGGGACAGGCACCGTCTACGAGCAGTACTTC. Translation gives CASSLAGTGTVYEQYF. The genes are TRBV7-9 and TRBJ2-7; 8 bases agree with TRBD1. V shed 5 bases, J shed 3 bases, and the junction held 12 bases outside the gene matches. Germline V gene data show CDR1 as SEHNR and CDR2 as FQNEAQ (reference sequence). The CDR3 covers 16 residues.

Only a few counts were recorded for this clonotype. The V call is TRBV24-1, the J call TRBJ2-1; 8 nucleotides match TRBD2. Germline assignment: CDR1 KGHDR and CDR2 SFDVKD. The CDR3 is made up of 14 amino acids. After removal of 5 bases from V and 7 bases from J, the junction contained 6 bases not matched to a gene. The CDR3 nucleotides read TGTGCCACCAGTGTGGCCAGCGGGAGAAATGAGCAGTTCTTC. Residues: CATSVASGRNEQFF.

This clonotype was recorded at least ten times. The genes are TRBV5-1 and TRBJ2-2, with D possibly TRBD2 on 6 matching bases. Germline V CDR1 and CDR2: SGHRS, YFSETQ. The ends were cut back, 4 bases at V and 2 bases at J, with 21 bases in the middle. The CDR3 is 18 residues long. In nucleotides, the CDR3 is TGCGCCAGCAGCCCCCTGGCGTTCGGGACTTTAAACACCGGGGAGCTGTTTTTT. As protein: CASSPLAFGTLNTGELFF.

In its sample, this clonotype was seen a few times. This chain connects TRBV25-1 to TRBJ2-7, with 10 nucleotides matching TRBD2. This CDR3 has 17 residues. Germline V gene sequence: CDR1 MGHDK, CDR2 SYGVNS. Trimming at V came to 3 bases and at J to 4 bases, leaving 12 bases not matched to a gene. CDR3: CASSEARGAGGEYEQYF. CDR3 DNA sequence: TGTGCCAGCAGTGAGGCCCGCGGAGCGGGAGGGGAGTACGAGCAGTACTTC.

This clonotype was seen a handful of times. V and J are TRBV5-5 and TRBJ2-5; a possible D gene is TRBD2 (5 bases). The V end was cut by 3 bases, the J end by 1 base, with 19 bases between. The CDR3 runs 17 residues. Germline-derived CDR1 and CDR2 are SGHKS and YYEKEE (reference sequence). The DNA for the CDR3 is TGTGCCAGCAGCTCCGACTCTAAAAGGACTCTCCAAGAGACCCAGTACTTC. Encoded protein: CASSSDSKRTLQETQYF. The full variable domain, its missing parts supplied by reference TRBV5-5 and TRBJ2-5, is DAGVTQSPTHLIKTRGQQVTLRCSPISGHKSVSWYQQVLGQGPQFIFQYYEKEERGRGNFPDRFSARQFPNYSSELNVNALLLGDSALYLCASSSDSKRTLQETQYFGPGTRLLVL.

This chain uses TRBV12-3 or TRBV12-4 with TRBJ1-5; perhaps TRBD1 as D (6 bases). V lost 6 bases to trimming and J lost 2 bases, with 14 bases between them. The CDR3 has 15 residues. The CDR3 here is CASRNRQARNQPQHF. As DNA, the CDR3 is TGTGCCAGCAGGAACAGACAGGCCCGCAATCAGCCCCAGCATTTT.

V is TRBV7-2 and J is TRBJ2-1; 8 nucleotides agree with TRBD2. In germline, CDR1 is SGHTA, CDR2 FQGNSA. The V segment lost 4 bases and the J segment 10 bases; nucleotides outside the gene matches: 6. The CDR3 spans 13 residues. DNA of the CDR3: TGTGCCAGCAGCTGGACTAGCTCCGGAGAGCAGTTCTTC. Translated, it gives CASSWTSSGEQFF. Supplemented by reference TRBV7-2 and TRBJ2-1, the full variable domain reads GAGVSQSPSNKVTEKGKDVELRCDPISGHTALYWYRQSLGQGLEFLIYFQGNSAPDKSGLPSDRFSAERTGGSVSTLTIQRTQQEDSAVYLCASSWTSSGEQFFGPGTRLTVL.

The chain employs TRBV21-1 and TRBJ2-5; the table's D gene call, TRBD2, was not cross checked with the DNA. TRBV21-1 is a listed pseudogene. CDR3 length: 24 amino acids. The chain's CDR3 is CASSKAPRGLKGLAGENLQETQYF. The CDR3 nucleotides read TGTGCCAGCAGCAAAGCGCCGCGGGGTCTGAAGGGACTAGCGGGAGAGAACCTACAAGAGACCCAGTACTTC.

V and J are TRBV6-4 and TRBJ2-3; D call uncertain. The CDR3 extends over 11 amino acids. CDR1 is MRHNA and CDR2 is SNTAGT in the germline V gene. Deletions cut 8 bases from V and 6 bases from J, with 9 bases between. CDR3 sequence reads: CASRVGDTQYF. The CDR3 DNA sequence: TGTGCCAGCCGCGTGGGGGATACGCAGTATTTT.

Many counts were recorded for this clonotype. The CDR3 sequence: CASSLLPLISGNTIYF. In DNA, the CDR3 is TGTGCCAGCAGTTTACTGCCCCTTATCTCTGGAAACACCATATATTTT. V is TRBV12-3 or TRBV12-4 and J is TRBJ1-3; no reliable D call. Trimming shortened V by 2 bases and J by 0 bases, and 11 bases separated the two germline ends. CDR3 size: 16 residues.

This chain's CDR3 is CASSLVTRNTEAFF. CDR3 DNA: TGTGCCAGCAGCTTAGTCACAAGGAACACTGAAGCTTTCTTT. The rearrangement joins TRBV11-2 to TRBJ1-1; D remains ambiguous. Germline V gene data show CDR1 as SGHAT and CDR2 as FQNNGV. The CDR3 has 14 amino acids. V lost 1 base to trimming and J lost 1 base, with 7 bases between them.

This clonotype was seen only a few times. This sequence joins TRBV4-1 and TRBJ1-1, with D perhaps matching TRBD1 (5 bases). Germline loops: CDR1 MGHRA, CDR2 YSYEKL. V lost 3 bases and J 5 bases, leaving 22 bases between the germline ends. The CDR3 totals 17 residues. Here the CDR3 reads CASSQPKQGRLQTEAFF. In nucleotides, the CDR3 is TGCGCCAGCAGCCAGCCCAAGCAGGGACGACTGCAAACTGAAGCTTTCTTT.

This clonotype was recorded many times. CDR3 sequence reads: CASSYSISSYEQYF. For the CDR3, the DNA is TGTGCCAGCAGTTACTCGATTAGCTCCTACGAGCAGTACTTC. J is TRBJ2-7 and V is TRBV6-5; D unclear. V gave up 0 bases and J gave up 0 bases, with 6 bases separating them. The CDR3 contains 14 residues. Per the germline V gene, CDR1 is MNHEY and CDR2 is SVGAGI.

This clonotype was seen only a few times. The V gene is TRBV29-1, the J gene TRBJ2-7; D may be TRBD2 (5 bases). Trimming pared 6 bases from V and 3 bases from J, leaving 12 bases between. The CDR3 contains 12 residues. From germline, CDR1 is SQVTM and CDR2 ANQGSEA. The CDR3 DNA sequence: TGCAGCGTCCAGCCGGGGATCTACGAGCAGTACTTC. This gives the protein CSVQPGIYEQYF.